Reported below is one T cell receptor beta chain. The sample comes from a study of shared clonotypes between healthy human individuals. Overall study context: Researchers assigned three CD4 naive, three CD4 memory, two CD8 naive and one CD8 memory plate to each donor.

Using about 0.2 ug DNA, around 30,000 T cell genomes, the sorted-subset replicate PCRs were run. Sequenced by immunoSEQ multiplex PCR; TCRdb stores in-frame clones only, minus some. The table records about 1.1 million clones, about 80% of them present only once. V shed 3 bases, J shed 8 bases, and the junction held 19 bases outside the gene matches. The CDR3 sequence is 17 residues long. CDR1 GTSNPN and CDR2 SVGIG come from the germline V gene (reference sequence). The rearrangement links TRBV30 to TRBJ2-3; 8 nucleotides match TRBD2. Sample: memory CD4+ T cells from PBMCs. The subset here: CD45RA-negative fraction. The sequence was obtained from a man younger than 30 in good health. Some clones in this sample may be carry-over from other donors' samples. CDR3 DNA sequence: TGTGCCTGGAGCCCTCCGGGAGCGGTAGCGGGACGAGGTACGCAGTATTTT. Protein product: CAWSPPGAVAGRGTQYF.